This TCR beta chain stems from a study of CD8 T cells in ankylosing spondylitis. Broader study findings: In the blood and synovial fluid of reactive arthritis, some motif variants had been previously reported. Ankylosing spondylitis blood appeared to carry a characteristic TCR beta motif of several highly homologous variants.

This clonotype appeared many times. What it recognizes is unknown. Germline CDR1 and CDR2: MNHEY and SMNVEV (reference sequence). The ends were cut back, 3 bases at V and 8 bases at J, with 13 bases in the middle. The CDR3 contains 13 residues. Quantitative 5'-RACE with molecular barcodes produced the TCR beta libraries. In TCRdb, the 5' RACE reads were re-called with MiXCR into one record per CDR3 protein. This sample has more than 35,000 distinct CDR3 sequences, with 6% found just once. This receptor was taken from a male donor with ankylosing spondylitis or in good health (not recorded which). Sequenced: blood, either unsorted or a sorted T cell fraction (not recorded which). V and J are TRBV27 and TRBJ1-2; TRBD1 is a possible D gene (5 bases). The CDR3 DNA reads TGTGCCAGCAGTTTGATTGGGGGTTGGGGCTACACCTTC. This sequence encodes CASSLIGGWGYTF.